Each of the 13 T cell receptor beta chains below was sequenced from the same sample in a study of T cell responses to AZD1222 COVID-19 vaccine. The table came from immunoSEQ multiplex PCR; TCRdb's copy has only in-frame clones and leaves some out. The table lists over 110,000 clones, around 92% of them singletons. The sample was peripheral blood, taken after recovery from COVID-19. Every receptor here comes from an adult who had recovered from COVID-19.

The J gene is TRBJ2-2, the V gene TRBV29-1; maybe TRBD1 (6 bases). V gave up 7 bases and J gave up 6 bases, with 12 bases separating them. CDR3 size: 12 residues. Germline V gene sequence: CDR1 SQVTM, CDR2 ANQGSEA. The CDR3 sequence is CSAPRGSGELFF. CDR3 sequence (DNA): TGCAGCGCGCCAAGGGGGTCCGGGGAGCTGTTTTTT.

The chain employs TRBV2 and TRBJ2-2; D gene uncertain. V gave up 7 bases and J gave up 3 bases, with 15 bases separating them. This CDR3 contains 15 residues. CDR1 and CDR2 from the germline V gene are SNHLY and FYNNEI. Written as DNA, the CDR3 is TGTGCCAGCAAATCTCAAACCTTGGACACCGGGGAGCTGTTTTTT. This translates into CASKSQTLDTGELFF.

This clone was observed once. The chain uses TRBV6-6 and TRBJ1-1; 7 nucleotides match TRBD1. V dropped 4 bases and J dropped 3; count of bases not matched to a gene: 8. The germline V gene has CDR1 MNHNY and CDR2 SVGAGI (reference sequence). The CDR3 loop spans 15 amino acids. The CDR3 spells CASSLPPGQDTEAFF. CDR3 nucleotide sequence: TGTGCCAGCAGTTTACCCCCTGGACAGGACACTGAAGCTTTCTTT.

This clone was counted only a few times. The chain combines TRBV5-1 with TRBJ2-3; 8 bases are a match to TRBD2. The CDR3 runs 15 residues. Germline V gene data show CDR1 as SGHRS and CDR2 as YFSETQ. V lost 2 bases to trimming and J lost 3 bases; unmatched junction nucleotides: 5. CDR3 in DNA: TGCGCCAGCAGCTTAGCGGGGGTTCTTACAGATACGCAGTATTTT. It specifies CASSLAGVLTDTQYF. Full variable domain (remainder filled in from reference TRBV5-1 and TRBJ2-3): KAGVTQTPRYLIKTRGQQVTLSCSPISGHRSVSWYQQTPGQGLQFLFEYFSETQRNKGNFPGRFSGRQFSNSRSEMNVSTLELGDSALYLCASSLAGVLTDTQYFGPGTRLTVL.

The genes are TRBV9 and TRBJ2-7; TRBD2 might be the D (6 bases). Germline-derived CDR1 and CDR2 are SGDLS and YYNGEE. Trimming left V 4 bases short and J 0 bases short, with 14 bases between. This CDR3 has 15 residues. This chain's CDR3 is CASSSRESGSYEQYF. CDR3 DNA: TGTGCCAGCAGCTCCCGGGAGTCGGGCTCCTACGAGCAGTACTTC.

V is TRBV5-1 and J is TRBJ2-2; a possible D gene is TRBD2 (5 bases). The CDR3 consists of 14 residues. Germline V CDR1 and CDR2: SGHRS, YFSETQ. The germline V and J ends were trimmed by 7 bases and 4 bases, with 14 bases remaining between them. This CDR3 is CASRGSPVTGELFF. The CDR3 DNA follows: TGCGCCAGCCGGGGATCCCCCGTCACCGGGGAGCTGTTTTTT.

Many counts were recorded for this clone. J is TRBJ2-2 and V is TRBV4-2, with a tentative D call TRBD1 (6 bases). Germline V gene sequence: CDR1 LGHNA, CDR2 YNFKEQ. V gave up 0 bases and J gave up 1 base, with 18 bases separating them. The CDR3 has 19 amino acids. The CDR3 region is CASSQEEATGRLNTGELFF. The CDR3 DNA is TGTGCCAGCAGCCAAGAAGAGGCTACAGGGAGATTGAACACCGGGGAGCTGTTTTTT.

On this clone itself: The germline gene is not matched at one end of the junction; a read error may be the cause. The CDR3 coding sequence is TGCGCCAGCAGCCAAGATTATCGTGAGCGGTTCTTC. Protein product: CASSQDYRERFF. J is TRBJ2-1 and V is TRBV4-1; D call uncertain. Germline lookup yields CDR1 MGHRA and CDR2 YSYEKL. The CDR3 has 12 amino acids.

The chain has TRBV4-1 and TRBJ1-5; maybe TRBD1 (5 bases). There are 15 residues in the CDR3. The ends were cut back, 4 bases at V and 2 bases at J, with 12 bases in the middle. Germline assignment: CDR1 MGHRA and CDR2 YSYEKL. CDR3 amino acids: CASSLLQGRNQPQHF. CDR3 bases: TGCGCCAGCAGCCTCCTTCAGGGTCGCAATCAGCCCCAGCATTTT.

This clone came up once. The chain links TRBV29-1 to TRBJ2-2; a weak D match, TRBD2 (6 bases). CDR1 and CDR2 from the germline V gene are SQVTM and ANQGSEA. This CDR3 is built from 12 residues. The V end was cut by 4 bases, the J end by 5 bases, with 8 bases between. The CDR3 sequence: CSVVLATGELFF. The DNA for the CDR3 is TGCAGCGTTGTACTAGCTACCGGGGAGCTGTTTTTT.

The V call is TRBV4-1, the J call TRBJ2-2, with D uncertain. The ends were cut back, 4 bases at V and 5 bases at J, with 5 bases in the middle. The germline gives CDR1 MGHRA, CDR2 YSYEKL. CDR3 length: 12 residues. The CDR3 DNA reads TGCGCCAGCAGCCCAGTAACCGGGGAGCTGTTTTTT. Translation gives CASSPVTGELFF.

The chain uses TRBV5-1 and TRBJ2-6; the D is unclear. Per germline, CDR1 SGHRS and CDR2 YFSETQ. This CDR3 is 15 amino acids long. Trimming left V 3 bases short and J 0 bases short, with 7 bases between. CDR3 loop: CASSSQLSGANVLTF. CDR3 sequence (DNA): TGCGCCAGCAGCTCGCAGCTCTCTGGGGCCAACGTCCTGACTTTC.

The V call is TRBV18, the J call TRBJ1-3; D remains ambiguous. The CDR3 has 16 amino acids. Trimming took off 3 bases at V and 0 bases at J, with 12 bases between the two ends. Germline CDR1 and CDR2: KGHSH and LQKENI. The DNA of the CDR3 is TGTGCCAGCTCACCCTACTCTAGAGACTCTGGAAACACCATATATTTT. This encodes CASSPYSRDSGNTIYF.